The clone carrying this T cell receptor beta chain was seen a few times. Antigen unknown. TCRdb independently ran MiXCR on the RT-PCR reads; one entry per CDR3 protein. The sample lists thousands of distinct CDR3 sequences; 71% were seen once. This record belongs to a study of yellow fever vaccine responses in identical twins. The study, taken as a whole, reports: Vaccine T cell responses of twins reportedly seemed partly convergent and partly personalized.

Germline lookup yields CDR1 MGHRA and CDR2 YSYEKL. This CDR3 region has 16 residues. Trimming left V 2 bases short and J 3 bases short, with 14 bases between. This receptor was obtained from a woman aged 18-30 years who received the yellow fever vaccine. Sequenced here: T cells from blood (PBMCs), unsorted or a sorted subset (not recorded which), sampled before or after yellow fever vaccination (not recorded which). The chain carries TRBV4-1 and TRBJ1-5; a possible D gene is TRBD1 (6 bases). CDR3 bases: TGCGCCAGCAGCCAAACGGGGGGCACCTACAATCAGCCCCAGCATTTT. Translated, it gives CASSQTGGTYNQPQHF.